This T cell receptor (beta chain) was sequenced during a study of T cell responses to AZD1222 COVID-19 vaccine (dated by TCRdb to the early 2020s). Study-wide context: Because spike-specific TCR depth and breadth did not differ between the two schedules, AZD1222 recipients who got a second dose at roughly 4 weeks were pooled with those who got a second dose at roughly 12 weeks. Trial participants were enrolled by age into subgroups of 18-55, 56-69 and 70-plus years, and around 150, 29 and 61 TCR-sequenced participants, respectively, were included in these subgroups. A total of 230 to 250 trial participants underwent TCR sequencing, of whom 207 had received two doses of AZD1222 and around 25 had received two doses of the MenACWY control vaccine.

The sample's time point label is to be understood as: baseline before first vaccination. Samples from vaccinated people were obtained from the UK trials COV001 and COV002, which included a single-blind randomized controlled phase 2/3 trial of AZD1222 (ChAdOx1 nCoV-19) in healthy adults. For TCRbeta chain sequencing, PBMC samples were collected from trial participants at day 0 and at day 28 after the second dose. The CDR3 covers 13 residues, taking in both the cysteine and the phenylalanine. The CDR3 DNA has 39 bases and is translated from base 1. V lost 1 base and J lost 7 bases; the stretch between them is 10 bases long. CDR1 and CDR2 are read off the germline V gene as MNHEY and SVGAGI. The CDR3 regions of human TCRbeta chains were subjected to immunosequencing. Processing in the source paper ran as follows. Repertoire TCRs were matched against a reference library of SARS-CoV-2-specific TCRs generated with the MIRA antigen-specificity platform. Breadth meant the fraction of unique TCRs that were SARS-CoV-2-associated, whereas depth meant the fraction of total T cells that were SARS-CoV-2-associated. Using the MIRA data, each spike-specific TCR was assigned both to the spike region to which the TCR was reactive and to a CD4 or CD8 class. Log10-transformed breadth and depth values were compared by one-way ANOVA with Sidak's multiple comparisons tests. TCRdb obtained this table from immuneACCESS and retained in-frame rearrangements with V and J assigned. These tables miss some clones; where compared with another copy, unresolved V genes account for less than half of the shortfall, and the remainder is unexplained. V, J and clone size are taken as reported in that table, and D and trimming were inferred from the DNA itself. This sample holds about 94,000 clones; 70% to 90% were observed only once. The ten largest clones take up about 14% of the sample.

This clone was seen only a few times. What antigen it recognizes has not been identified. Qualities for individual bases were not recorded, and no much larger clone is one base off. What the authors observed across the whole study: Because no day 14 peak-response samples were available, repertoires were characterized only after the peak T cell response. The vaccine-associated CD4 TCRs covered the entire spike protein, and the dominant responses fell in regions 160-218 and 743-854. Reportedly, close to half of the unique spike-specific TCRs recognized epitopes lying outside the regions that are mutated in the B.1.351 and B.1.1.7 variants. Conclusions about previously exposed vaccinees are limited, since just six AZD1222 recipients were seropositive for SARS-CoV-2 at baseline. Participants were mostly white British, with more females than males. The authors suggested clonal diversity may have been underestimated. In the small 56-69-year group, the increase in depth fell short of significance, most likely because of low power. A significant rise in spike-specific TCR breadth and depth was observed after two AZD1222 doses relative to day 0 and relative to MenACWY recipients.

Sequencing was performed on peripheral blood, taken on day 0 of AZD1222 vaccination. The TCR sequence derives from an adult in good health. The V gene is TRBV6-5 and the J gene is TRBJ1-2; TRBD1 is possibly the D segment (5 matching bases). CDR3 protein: CASSYLSGGGYTF. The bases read TGTGCCAGCAGTTACTTGAGTGGGGGTGGCTACACCTTC.